The entry below gives a single TCR beta chain sequence along with its context. Antigen specificity is unknown. Trimming removed 4 bases at V and 5 bases at J, with 20 bases between. CDR3 length: 16 residues. Looked up from germline, CDR1 is LNHDA and CDR2 is SQIVND (reference sequence). This sample was taken from a study of shared clonotypes between healthy human individuals. Study background: Two women and a few men aged 18 to 49 served as donors.

Method: immunoSEQ multiplex PCR; TCRdb's copy keeps in-frame clones and lacks some. The profile shows over 2 million clones, 85% to 95% of them singletons. Findings and caveats of the study: Generally, estimated richness proved larger in naive subsets than it did in memory subsets.

HIV-negative, healthy adults without recent acute infections or vaccinations were the donors. CD4+ cells yielded CD45RA+ naive and CD45RA-negative memory subsets. Sequencing was carried out using naive CD4+ T cells from PBMCs. Subset indicated: CD45RA+ positively selected. V and J are TRBV19 and TRBJ2-5, with D possibly called TRBD1 or TRBD2 (5 bases each). The receptor comes from a young man in good health. Some clones in this sample may be carry-over from other donors' samples. Written as DNA, the CDR3 is TGTGCCAGTAGTACCGGCTTTGGGGGAGTGGGTGAGACCCAGTACTTC. Protein product: CASSTGFGGVGETQYF.